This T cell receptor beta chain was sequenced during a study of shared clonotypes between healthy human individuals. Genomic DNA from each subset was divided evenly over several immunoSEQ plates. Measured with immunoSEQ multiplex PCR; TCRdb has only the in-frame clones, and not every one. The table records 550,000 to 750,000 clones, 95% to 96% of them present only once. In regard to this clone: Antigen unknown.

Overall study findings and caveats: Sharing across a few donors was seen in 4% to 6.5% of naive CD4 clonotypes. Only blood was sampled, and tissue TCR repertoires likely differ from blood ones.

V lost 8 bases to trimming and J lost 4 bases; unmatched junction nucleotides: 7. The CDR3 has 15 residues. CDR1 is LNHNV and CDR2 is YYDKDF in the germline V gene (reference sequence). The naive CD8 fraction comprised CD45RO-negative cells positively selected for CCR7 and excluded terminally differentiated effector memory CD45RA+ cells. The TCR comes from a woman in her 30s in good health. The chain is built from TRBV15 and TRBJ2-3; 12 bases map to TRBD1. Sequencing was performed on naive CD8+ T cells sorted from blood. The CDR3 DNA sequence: TGTGCCACCCTCCCCGGGACAGGGGGCCCAGATACGCAGTATTTT. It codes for CATLPGTGGPDTQYF.